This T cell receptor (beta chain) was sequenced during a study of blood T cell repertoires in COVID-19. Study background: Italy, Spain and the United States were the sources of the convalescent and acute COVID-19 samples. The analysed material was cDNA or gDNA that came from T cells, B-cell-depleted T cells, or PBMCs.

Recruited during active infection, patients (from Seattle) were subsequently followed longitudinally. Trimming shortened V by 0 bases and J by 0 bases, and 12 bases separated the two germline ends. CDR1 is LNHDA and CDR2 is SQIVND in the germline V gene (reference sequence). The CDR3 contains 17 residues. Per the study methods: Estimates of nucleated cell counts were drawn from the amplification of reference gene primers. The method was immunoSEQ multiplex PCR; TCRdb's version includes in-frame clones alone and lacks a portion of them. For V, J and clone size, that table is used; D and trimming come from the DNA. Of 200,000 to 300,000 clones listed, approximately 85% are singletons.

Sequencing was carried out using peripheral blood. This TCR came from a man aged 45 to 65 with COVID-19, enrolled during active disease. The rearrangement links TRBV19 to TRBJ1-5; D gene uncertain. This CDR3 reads CASSIDLQLYSNQPQHF. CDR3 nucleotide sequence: TGTGCCAGTAGTATAGATCTTCAACTGTATAGCAATCAGCCCCAGCATTTT.